Listed here are 16 T cell receptor beta chains from one sample, sequenced in a study of cytomegalovirus exposure and HLA in healthy donors. Using immunoSEQ multiplex PCR, the repertoire was profiled, and TCRdb retains in-frame clones only, with some absent. This sample has about 150,000 clones, with around nine tenths found just once. Sequenced input: PBMCs. Every receptor here comes from a man aged 18 to 35 in good health and CMV-seropositive.

The J gene is TRBJ2-7, the V gene TRBV6-1; 11 nucleotides align to TRBD2. CDR1 and CDR2 (germline): MNHNS, SASEGT. This CDR3 has 15 residues. Trimming took 6 bases from V and 4 from J; bases not matched to a gene: 8. Here the CDR3 DNA reads TGTGCCAGCAGCATTAGCGGGAGGGCCGAATACGAGCAGTACTTC. This encodes CASSISGRAEYEQYF.

The chain couples TRBV5-6 to TRBJ1-6; the D gene is possibly TRBD1 (6 bases). This CDR3 spans 15 amino acids. The germline CDR1 and CDR2 sequences are SGHDT and YYEEEE. V lost 4 bases and J 10 bases, leaving 18 bases between the germline ends. The CDR3 reads CASSHRVGGGSPLHF. In DNA form, the CDR3 reads TGTGCCAGCAGCCATCGAGTGGGGGGGGGCTCACCCCTCCACTTT.

This chain uses TRBV4-3 with TRBJ2-3; maybe TRBD1 (6 bases). The CDR3 runs 15 residues. The germline V gene encodes CDR1 LGHNA and CDR2 YSLEER. V dropped 0 bases and J dropped 6 bases, with 13 bases sitting between them. The CDR3 region is CASSQDKGDGDTQYF. The CDR3 bases are TGCGCCAGCAGCCAAGATAAGGGGGACGGGGATACGCAGTATTTT.

This chain joins TRBV7-6 and TRBJ2-2, with a tentative D call TRBD1 (6 bases). The CDR3 is made up of 16 amino acids. V shed 1 base and J shed 4 bases, with 13 bases lying between them. CDR1 and CDR2 from the germline V gene are SGHVS and FNYEAQ. CDR3 sequence: CASSLVLGASTGELFF. Here the CDR3 DNA reads TGTGCCAGCAGCTTAGTGCTGGGGGCGAGCACCGGGGAGCTGTTTTTT.

The rearrangement links TRBV9 to TRBJ2-1; the match to TRBD2 covers 9 bases. This CDR3 contains 17 residues. CDR1 is SGDLS and CDR2 is YYNGEE in the germline V gene. After removal of 0 bases from V and 1 base from J, the junction contained 5 bases not matched to a gene. CDR3 loop: CASSVVGSGGSYNEQFF. CDR3 nucleotides: TGTGCCAGCAGCGTAGTGGGTAGCGGGGGATCCTACAATGAGCAGTTCTTC.

This clone was recorded a few times. At the DNA level, this CDR3 is encoded by other sequences in the same sample as well. The chain employs TRBV5-6 and TRBJ1-2, with 8 bases fitting TRBD1. Germline V gene sequence: CDR1 SGHDT, CDR2 YYEEEE. This CDR3 has 13 residues. Trimming took 4 bases from V and 2 from J; bases not matched to a gene: 1. CDR3 region: CASSGQGNYGYTF. The DNA for the CDR3 is TGTGCCAGCAGCGGACAGGGCAACTATGGCTACACCTTC.

The chain joins TRBV6-1 to TRBJ2-2; 9 positions agree with TRBD2. CDR1 and CDR2 (germline): MNHNS, SASEGT. The CDR3 consists of 16 residues. V shed 3 bases, J shed 3 bases, and the junction held 5 bases outside the gene matches. As DNA, the CDR3 is TGTGCCAGCAGTGAGCAAGGACTAGCGTACACCGGGGAGCTGTTTTTT. Translated, it gives CASSEQGLAYTGELFF.

V and J are TRBV11-2 and TRBJ1-1; perhaps TRBD1 as D (6 bases). V dropped 5 bases and J dropped 5 bases, with 12 bases sitting between them. Germline CDR1 is SGHAT and CDR2 is FQNNGV. CDR3 length: 13 amino acids. CDR3 DNA: TGTGCCAGCAGCCGCGGGGGGCGAACTGAAGCTTTCTTT. Translating gives CASSRGGRTEAFF.

CDR3 coding DNA: TGTGCCAGCAGCGCGACAGGGAACAATGAGCAGTTCTTC. Its protein is CASSATGNNEQFF. J is TRBJ2-1 and V is TRBV9; 7 bases line up with TRBD1. The V gene end was trimmed by 3 bases and the J gene end by 5 bases; junction bases not matched to a gene: 2. From germline, CDR1 is SGDLS and CDR2 YYNGEE. The CDR3 is 13 residues long.

The genes are TRBV19 and TRBJ1-2; D gene uncertain. CDR3 length: 15 residues. Germline CDR1 reads LNHDA; CDR2 reads SQIVND (reference sequence). Trimming took off 6 bases at V and 3 bases at J, with 17 bases between the two ends. For the CDR3, the DNA is TGTGCCAGTAGAACCGATGGACGGGATCACTATGGCTACACCTTC. This encodes CASRTDGRDHYGYTF.

The chain couples TRBV15 to TRBJ2-3, with 8 bases lining up with TRBD2. Germline V gives CDR1 LNHNV, CDR2 YYDKDF (reference sequence). This CDR3 is built from 19 residues. The V and J ends lost 1 base and 2 bases, in that order; junction bases with no gene match: 14. The CDR3 DNA reads TGTGCCACCAGCAGAGTCGGAATCCGGGCGGGGGGTCCCACAGATACGCAGTATTTT. Amino acids: CATSRVGIRAGGPTDTQYF.

The rearrangement uses TRBV7-2 and TRBJ2-5; D is perhaps TRBD2 (5 bases). Germline-derived CDR1 and CDR2 are SGHTA and FQGNSA. Trimming pared 5 bases from V and 0 bases from J, leaving 10 bases between. This CDR3 is built from 14 residues. The CDR3 sequence is CASSPSGNQETQYF. The DNA for the CDR3 is TGTGCCAGCAGCCCAAGCGGAAACCAAGAGACCCAGTACTTC. The variable domain in full, with the rest retrieved from reference TRBV7-2 and TRBJ2-5, is GAGVSQSPSNKVTEKGKDVELRCDPISGHTALYWYRQSLGQGLEFLIYFQGNSAPDKSGLPSDRFSAERTGGSVSTLTIQRTQQEDSAVYLCASSPSGNQETQYFGPGTRLLVL.

The sample holds one count of this clone. J is TRBJ2-7 and V is TRBV7-2, with 8 nucleotides matching TRBD2. CDR3 length equals 17 residues. V lost 5 bases to trimming and J lost 2 bases; unmatched junction nucleotides: 14. Germline loops: CDR1 SGHTA, CDR2 FQGNSA. The CDR3 protein is CASSPAAGAGATYEQYF. The CDR3, as DNA: TGTGCCAGCAGCCCCGCGGCGGGAGCGGGGGCGACCTACGAGCAGTACTTC.

The chain uses TRBV18 and TRBJ2-1, with D tentatively TRBD2 (5 bases). Germline CDR1 KGHSH, CDR2 LQKENI. V was shortened by 6 bases and J by 6 bases, with 18 bases between the two germline ends. The CDR3 is 15 residues long. The CDR3 DNA reads as TGTGCCAGCTCGGGCGACTCGGTCGGGATCAATGAGCAGTTCTTC. This codes for CASSGDSVGINEQFF.

The gene calls are TRBV30 and TRBJ1-2; possible D gene TRBD1, 6 bases. There are 13 residues in the CDR3. CDR1 GTSNPN and CDR2 SVGIG come from the germline V gene (reference sequence). V gave up 3 bases and J gave up 6 bases, with 14 bases separating them. CDR3 bases: TGTGCCTGGAGCCAACCGGGACATAATGGCTACACCTTC. Translated: CAWSQPGHNGYTF.

V usage is TRBV5-6 and J usage is TRBJ1-1; maybe TRBD1 (5 bases). V gave up 3 bases and J gave up 1 base, with 16 bases separating them. In germline, CDR1 is SGHDT, CDR2 YYEEEE. This CDR3 contains 16 residues. For the CDR3, the DNA is TGTGCCAGCAGCTCTACAGGTGGCCAGCCGAACACTGAAGCTTTCTTT. The encoded protein is CASSSTGGQPNTEAFF.